This T cell receptor beta chain was captured by sequencing in a study of graft-versus-host responses after intestinal transplantation. Study-wide context: Following induction with anti-thymocyte globulin, all recipients were given tacrolimus and steroids for three to four years.

This clone was seen a few times. Study-wide findings and caveats: Some patients had graft-donor T cell macrochimerism. In their allografts, the ratios of graft-versus-host to host-versus-graft T cell clones were high. Early post-transplant HvG declines showed an association with peak circulating GvH clone levels.

Using immunoSEQ multiplex PCR, the repertoire was profiled, and TCRdb retains in-frame clones only, with some absent. In the table there are 5,500 to 6,500 clones, over 20% of which are singletons. Trimming shortened V by 1 base and J by 0 bases, and 10 bases separated the two germline ends. This CDR3 comprises 16 residues. The V gene's germline CDR1 is SGHAT and CDR2 FQNNGV. The receptor was isolated from a human patient who was an organ donor for intestinal transplantation. The source was alloreactive CD4+ T cells from a mixed lymphocyte reaction culture, collected before transplantation. Subset here: CFSE-low proliferating T cells sorted from roughly six-day pre-transplant mixed lymphocyte reaction (GvH or HvG direction). V and J are TRBV11-2 and TRBJ2-4; the D is unclear. CDR3 DNA sequence: TGTGCCAGCAGCTTAGTCGGTACTATAGCCAAAAACATTCAGTACTTC. Translating gives CASSLVGTIAKNIQYF.